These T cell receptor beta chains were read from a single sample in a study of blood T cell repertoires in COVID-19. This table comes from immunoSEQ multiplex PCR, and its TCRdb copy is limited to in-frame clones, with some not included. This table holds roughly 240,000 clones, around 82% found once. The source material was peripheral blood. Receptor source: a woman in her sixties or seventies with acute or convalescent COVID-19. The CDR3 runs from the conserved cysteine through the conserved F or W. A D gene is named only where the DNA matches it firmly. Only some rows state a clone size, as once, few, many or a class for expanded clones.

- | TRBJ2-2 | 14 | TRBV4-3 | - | TGCGCCAGCAGCCCTCATACGAGCACCGGGGAGCTGTTTTTT | CASSPHTSTGELFF
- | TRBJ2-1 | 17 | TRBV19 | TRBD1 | TGTGCCAGTAGTATTTTCCGGGGACAGGGGAGATTCAATGAGCAGTTCTTC | CASSIFRGQGRFNEQFF
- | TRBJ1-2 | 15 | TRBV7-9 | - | TGTGCCAGCAGCTTACGGGATCAGTCTTTCTATGGCTACACCTTC | CASSLRDQSFYGYTF
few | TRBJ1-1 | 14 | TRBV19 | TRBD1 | TGTGCCAGTAGCGACAGGGCCCTGAACACTGAAGCTTTCTTT | CASSDRALNTEAFF
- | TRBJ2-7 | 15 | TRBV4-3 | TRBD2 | TGCGCCAGCAGCCAAGGCGTAGCGGGGGACTACGAGCAGTACTTC | CASSQGVAGDYEQYF
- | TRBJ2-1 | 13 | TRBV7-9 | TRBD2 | TGTGCCAGCAGCTCCACTAGCGACCGCGAGCAGTTCTTC | CASSSTSDREQFF
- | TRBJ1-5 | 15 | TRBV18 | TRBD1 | TGTGCCAGCTCACCAAGTCAGGGGGCAAGTCAGCCCCAGCATTTT | CASSPSQGASQPQHF
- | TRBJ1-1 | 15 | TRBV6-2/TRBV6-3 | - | TGTGCCAGCAGTTACTCGGGTCCCTCCGGGAGTGAAGCTTTCTTT | CASSYSGPSGSEAFF
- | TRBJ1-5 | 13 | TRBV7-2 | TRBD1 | TGTGCCAGCAGCCCACAGGGGGGTCAGCCCCAGCATTTT | CASSPQGGQPQHF
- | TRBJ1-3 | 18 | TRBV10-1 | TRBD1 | TGCGCCAGCAGTTCCATTCTCAGGGGGAGAGTCTCTGGAAACACCATATATTTT | CASSSILRGRVSGNTIYF
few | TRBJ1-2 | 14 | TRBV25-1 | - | TGTGCCAGCAGTGCCTCAGCGGGGAACTATGGCTACACCTTC | CASSASAGNYGYTF
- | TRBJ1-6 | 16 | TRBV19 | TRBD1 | TGTGCCAGTACCAGAGGACAGGGGCTTTATAATTCACCCCTCCACTTT | CASTRGQGLYNSPLHF
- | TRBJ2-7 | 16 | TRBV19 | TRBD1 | TGTGCCAGTAGTATCCGGGACAGTGGTATGGATAACGAGCAGTACTTC | CASSIRDSGMDNEQYF
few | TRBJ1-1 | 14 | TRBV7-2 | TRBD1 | TGTGCCAGCAGCTTAGTCCCCAGGGGGCATGAAGCTTTCTTT | CASSLVPRGHEAFF
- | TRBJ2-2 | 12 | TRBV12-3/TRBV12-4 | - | TGTGGAGAGGGATCGAACACCGGGGAGCTGTTTTTT | CGEGSNTGELFF
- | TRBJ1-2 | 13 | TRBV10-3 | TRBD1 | TGTGCCATCAGGGGGACAGTCCTTTATGGCTACACCTTC | CAIRGTVLYGYTF
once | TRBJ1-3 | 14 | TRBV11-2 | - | TGTGCCAGCAGCTTTTTTTCGTCCCGAAACACCATATATTTT | CASSFFSSRNTIYF
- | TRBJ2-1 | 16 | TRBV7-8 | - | TGTGCCAGCAGCCCGAGAGCCGGGACACACTACAATGAGCAGTTCTTC | CASSPRAGTHYNEQFF
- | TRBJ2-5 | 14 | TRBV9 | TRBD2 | TGTGCCAGCAGCGTAGAGACTAGCGGGAAGACCCAGTACTTC | CASSVETSGKTQYF
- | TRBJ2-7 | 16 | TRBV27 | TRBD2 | TGTGCCAGCAGTCTAGGGACTAGCGGGGGGCAATACGAGCAGTACTTC | CASSLGTSGGQYEQYF
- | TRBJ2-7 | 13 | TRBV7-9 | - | TGTGCCAGCAGCTTAGTGGGGCACTACGAGCAGTACTTC | CASSLVGHYEQYF
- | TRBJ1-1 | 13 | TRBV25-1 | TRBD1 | TGTGCCAGTCGGGACAGGGGGGACACTGAAGCTTTCTTT | CASRDRGDTEAFF
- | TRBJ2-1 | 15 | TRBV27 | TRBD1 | TGTGCCAGCAGTGACCGGGACAGGGTTAGGGATGAGCAGTTCTTC | CASSDRDRVRDEQFF
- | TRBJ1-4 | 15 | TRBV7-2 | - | TGTGCCAGCAGCCTCAGACAGTCTCCTAATGAAAAACTGTTTTTT | CASSLRQSPNEKLFF
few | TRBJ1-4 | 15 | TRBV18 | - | TGTGCCAGCTCACCCGACCCCACGGGATGGGAAAAACTGTTTTTT | CASSPDPTGWEKLFF
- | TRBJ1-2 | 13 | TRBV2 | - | TGTGCCAGCACAGGGACTTCCTACTATGGCTACACCTTC | CASTGTSYYGYTF
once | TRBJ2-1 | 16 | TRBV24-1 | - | TGTGCCACCAGTGATTTATGGGGGGGCCCGGGGAATGAGCAGTTCTTC | CATSDLWGGPGNEQFF
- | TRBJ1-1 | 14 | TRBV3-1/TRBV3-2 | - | TGTGCCAGCAGCCATTCGACAGGGAACACTGAAGCTTTCTTT | CASSHSTGNTEAFF
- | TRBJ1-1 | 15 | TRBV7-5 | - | TGTGCCAGAAGCTTGGTTGACCCGAGGGGGTCTGAAGCTTTCTTT | CARSLVDPRGSEAFF
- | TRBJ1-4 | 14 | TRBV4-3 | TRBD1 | TGCGCCAGCAGCCGTGGACAGGGTGGAGAAAAACTGTTTTTT | CASSRGQGGEKLFF
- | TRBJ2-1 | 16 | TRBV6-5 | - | TGTGCCAGCAGTTATGACTCGCCGAGCTCCTACAATGAGCAGTTCTTC | CASSYDSPSSYNEQFF
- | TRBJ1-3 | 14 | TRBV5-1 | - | TGCGCCAGCAGCTTAGGGAGCGCTGGAAACACCATATATTTT | CASSLGSAGNTIYF
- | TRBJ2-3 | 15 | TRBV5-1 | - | TGCGCCAGCAGCTTAGCTTCACGTAGCACAGATACGCAGTATTTT | CASSLASRSTDTQYF
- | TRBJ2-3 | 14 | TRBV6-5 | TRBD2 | TGTGCCAGCACTAGCGGGGGCGGTGGAGATACGCAGTATTTT | CASTSGGGGDTQYF
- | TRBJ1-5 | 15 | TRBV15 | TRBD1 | TGTGCCACCCAGGGGGGAAGGAAAGGCAATCAGCCCCAGCATTTT | CATQGGRKGNQPQHF
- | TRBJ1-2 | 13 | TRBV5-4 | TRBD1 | TGTGCCAGCAGCCGGGACAGGGACTATGGCTACACCTTC | CASSRDRDYGYTF
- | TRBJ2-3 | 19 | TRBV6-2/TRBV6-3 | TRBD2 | TGTGCCAGCAGTTACTCGACTAGCGGGGGATACACTAGCACAGATACGCAGTATTTT | CASSYSTSGGYTSTDTQYF
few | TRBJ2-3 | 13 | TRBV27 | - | TGTGCCAGCAGTTTGGGGGGGCCGTATACGCAGTATTTT | CASSLGGPYTQYF
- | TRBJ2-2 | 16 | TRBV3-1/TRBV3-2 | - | TGTGCCAGCAGCCAAGAAGATCAAGGGGGTCGCGGGGAGCTGTTTTTT | CASSQEDQGGRGELFF
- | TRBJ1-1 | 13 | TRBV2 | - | TGTGCCAGCAGCCCTAACAGGGACACTGAAGCTTTCTTT | CASSPNRDTEAFF
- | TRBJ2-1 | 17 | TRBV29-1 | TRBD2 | TGCAGCGTTGGGGGACTAGCGGAAATGTGGTTGCGTAATGAGCAGTTCTTC | CSVGGLAEMWLRNEQFF
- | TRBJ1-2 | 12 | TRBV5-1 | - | TGCGCCAGCAGCCCCCCTAGGGGAGGCTACACCTTC | CASSPPRGGYTF
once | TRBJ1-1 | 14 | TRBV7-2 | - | TGTGCCAGCAGCTTAGCGGGACTGTACACTGAAGCTTTCTTT | CASSLAGLYTEAFF
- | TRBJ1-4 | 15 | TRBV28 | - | TGTGCCAGCCTCCAGGAGGGAGCAACTAATGAAAAACTGTTTTTT | CASLQEGATNEKLFF
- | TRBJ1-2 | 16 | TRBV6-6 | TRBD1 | TGTGCCAGCAGTTACTCGAGAGGAGGGACAGGGGATAGCTACACCTTC | CASSYSRGGTGDSYTF
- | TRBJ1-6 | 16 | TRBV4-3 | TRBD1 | TGCGCCAGCAGCTCGAAAACCGGGACAGGGAATTCACCCCTCCACTTT | CASSSKTGTGNSPLHF
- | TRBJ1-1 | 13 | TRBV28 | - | TGTGCCAGCAGTCCGTCCCCCTCCACTGAAGCTTTCTTT | CASSPSPSTEAFF
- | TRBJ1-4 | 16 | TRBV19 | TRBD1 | TGTGCCAGTAGTTGGGACAGGGTTGCAACTAATGAAAAACTGTTTTTT | CASSWDRVATNEKLFF
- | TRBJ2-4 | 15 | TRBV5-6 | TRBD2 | TGTGCCAGCAGCTTGGAGGTAATGGGGGGGAACATTCAGTACTTC | CASSLEVMGGNIQYF
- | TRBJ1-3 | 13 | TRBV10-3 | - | TGTGCCATCAGTGATGGGGCCGGAAACACCATATATTTT | CAISDGAGNTIYF
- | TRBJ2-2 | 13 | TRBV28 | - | TGTGCCAACGCGGCGGGGAACACCGGGGAGCTGTTTTTT | CANAAGNTGELFF
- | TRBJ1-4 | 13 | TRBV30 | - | TGTGCCTGGAGTGTACAGGCGGGGGAAAAACTGTTTTTT | CAWSVQAGEKLFF
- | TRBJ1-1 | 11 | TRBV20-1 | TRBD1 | TGCAGGGTGGCACGGGACAGTGAAGCTTTCTTT | CRVARDSEAFF
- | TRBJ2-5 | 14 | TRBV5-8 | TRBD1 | TGTGCCAGCAGACGGGGACAGGGTGAGGAGACCCAGTACTTC | CASRRGQGEETQYF